One and the same sample provided the 26 T cell receptor beta chains below, sequenced in a study of T cell responses to AZD1222 COVID-19 vaccine. The repertoire was sequenced with immunoSEQ multiplex PCR; TCRdb's copy has only in-frame clones and lacks some. The table has over 110,000 clones, around 94% seen once. The sequenced sample was peripheral blood, obtained after recovery from COVID-19. These receptors all come from an adult who had recovered from COVID-19.

This clone was recorded only once. The J gene is TRBJ2-5, the V gene TRBV6-2 or TRBV6-3; TRBD1 aligns across 8 bases. CDR1 is MNHEY, CDR2 SVGEGT, per germline. J lost 1 base, V lost 0 bases, and 7 bases had no gene match. The CDR3 is 17 amino acids. This CDR3 reads CASSYSMSGQAQETQYF. The CDR3 nucleotides are TGTGCCAGCAGTTACTCGATGTCGGGACAGGCCCAAGAGACCCAGTACTTC.

The chain links TRBV19 to TRBJ2-3; D ambiguous. The CDR3 runs 13 residues. V lost 0 bases and J 6 bases, leaving 7 bases between the germline ends. Germline CDR1 reads LNHDA; CDR2 reads SQIVND (reference sequence). CDR3 sequence reads: CASSIEGPDTQYF. DNA for the CDR3: TGTGCCAGTAGTATAGAGGGTCCGGATACGCAGTATTTT.

For this clone: The sample has other DNA sequences that encode this CDR3 too. The V and J genes are TRBV6-5 and TRBJ2-1; TRBD2 matches 9 bases. This CDR3 contains 14 residues. The J segment lost 3 bases and the V segment lost 4 bases, leaving 1 base of the junction unmatched. CDR1 is MNHEY, CDR2 SVGAGI, per germline. The CDR3 DNA sequence: TGTGCCAGCAGTTTTAGCGGGAGCTACAATGAGCAGTTCTTC. Protein product: CASSFSGSYNEQFF.

This clone was seen once. The chain uses TRBV13 and TRBJ2-5, with 9 nucleotides matching TRBD2. The CDR3 runs to 16 residues. After removal of 5 bases from V and 5 bases from J, the junction contained 12 bases not matched to a gene. Per the germline V gene, CDR1 is PRHDT and CDR2 is FYEKMQ (reference sequence). The CDR3 DNA is TGTGCCAGCAGCCTCTACTTGGGACTAGCTAGGGAGACCCAGTACTTC. This codes for CASSLYLGLARETQYF.

This chain joins TRBV5-6 and TRBJ2-5; maybe TRBD2 (5 bases). CDR3 size: 14 residues. V was cut by 6 bases and J by 5 bases, with 17 bases left in between. Germline CDR1 is SGHDT and CDR2 is YYEEEE. CDR3 nucleotides: TGTGCCAGCACCCTGGGCCGGGGAAAGGAGACCCAGTACTTC. The encoded protein is CASTLGRGKETQYF.

The chain employs TRBV30 and TRBJ2-5; D possibly matches TRBD1 or TRBD2 (5 bases each). The germline gives CDR1 GTSNPN, CDR2 SVGIG (reference sequence). The V gene lost 4 bases and the J gene lost 4 bases, with 13 bases spanning the gap. This CDR3 comprises 13 residues. The CDR3 loop is CAWTRWGTETQYF. The DNA for the CDR3 is TGTGCCTGGACAAGGTGGGGGACAGAGACCCAGTACTTC. Full variable domain (rest looked up from reference TRBV30 and TRBJ2-5): SQTIHQWPATLVQPVGSPLSLECTVEGTSNPNLYWYRQAAGRGLQLLFYSVGIGQISSEVPQNLSASRPQDRQFILSSKKLLLSDSGFYLCAWTRWGTETQYFGPGTRLLVL.

The rearrangement links TRBV27 to TRBJ2-2; D gene ambiguous. This CDR3 has 13 amino acids. CDR1 and CDR2 (germline): MNHEY, SMNVEV (reference sequence). Trimming stripped 0 bases from V and 6 bases from J, with 5 bases between. CDR3 protein: CASSLSKAGELFF. The DNA for the CDR3 is TGTGCCAGCAGTTTATCGAAGGCCGGGGAGCTGTTTTTT.

The gene calls are TRBV18 and TRBJ2-5; D is possibly TRBD1 or TRBD2 (5 bases each). Germline V gene sequence: CDR1 KGHSH, CDR2 LQKENI. The ends were cut back, 1 base at V and 1 base at J, with 10 bases in the middle. The CDR3 runs 15 residues. CDR3 sequence (DNA): TGTGCCAGCTCACCACTTGAGGGGATCCAAGAGACCCAGTACTTC. It encodes CASSPLEGIQETQYF.

This clone occurred once. The chain employs TRBV28 and TRBJ2-7; the D gene is possibly TRBD2 (6 bases). Germline CDR1 and CDR2: MDHEN and SYDVKM. V was cut by 4 bases and J by 2 bases, with 15 bases left in between. The CDR3 is 15 residues long. The CDR3 DNA reads as TGTGCCAGCAGTTCAACGGGACTCTATACCTACGAGCAGTACTTC. Amino acid sequence: CASSSTGLYTYEQYF. The full variable domain, rest sourced from reference TRBV28 and TRBJ2-7, is DVKVTQSSRYLVKRTGEKVFLECVQDMDHENMFWYRQDPGLGLRLIYFSYDVKMKEKGDIPEGYSVSREKKERFSLILESASTNQTSMYLCASSSTGLYTYEQYFGPGTRLTVT.

This chain links TRBV4-2 with TRBJ2-5; 11 bases map to TRBD1. Trimming cost V 4 bases and J 5 bases; bases outside gene matches: 6. The CDR3 covers 15 residues. Germline loops: CDR1 LGHNA, CDR2 YNFKEQ. The CDR3 DNA is TGTGCCAGCAGCCCGGGACAGGGGGTCGGGGAGACCCAGTACTTC. As protein: CASSPGQGVGETQYF.

The V gene is TRBV7-8, the J gene TRBJ2-3, with D perhaps matching TRBD1 (5 bases). The CDR3 contains 16 residues. V shed 5 bases and J shed 3 bases, with 18 bases lying between them. Germline V gives CDR1 SGHVS, CDR2 FQNEAQ. CDR3 amino acids: CASSPFSAKGTDTQYF. CDR3 DNA sequence: TGTGCCAGCAGCCCGTTCTCGGCGAAGGGGACAGATACGCAGTATTTT.

There are a few counts of this clone. The chain combines TRBV10-2 with TRBJ2-3; 11 nucleotides match TRBD2. Germline values: CDR1 WSHSY, CDR2 SAAADI. The V segment lost 7 bases and the J segment 2 bases; nucleotides outside the gene matches: 8. CDR3 length: 16 residues. In nucleotides, the CDR3 is TGCGCCAGCAAAGAGACTAGCGGGATTTACACAGATACGCAGTATTTT. This gives the protein CASKETSGIYTDTQYF.

This rearrangement joins TRBV2 to TRBJ1-1, with a possible D match to TRBD1 (6 bases). With 5 bases removed from V and 4 bases from J, the gap between germline ends came to 17 bases. Germline loops: CDR1 SNHLY, CDR2 FYNNEI. This CDR3 is 15 amino acids long. The CDR3 DNA reads as TGTGCCAGCAGTAAGCTCCGGGACAAAGGCACTGAAGCTTTCTTT. It codes for CASSKLRDKGTEAFF. Full variable domain (rest looked up from reference TRBV2 and TRBJ1-1): EPEVTQTPSHQVTQMGQEVILRCVPISNHLYFYWYRQILGQKVEFLVSFYNNEISEKSEIFDDQFSVERPDGSNFTLKIRSTKLEDSAMYFCASSKLRDKGTEAFFGQGTRLTVV.

This rearrangement joins TRBV19 to TRBJ1-1; D is undetermined. V was trimmed by 3 bases and J by 1 base, leaving 6 bases between them. This CDR3 has 13 residues. The V gene's germline CDR1 is LNHDA and CDR2 SQIVND (reference sequence). CDR3 DNA sequence: TGTGCCAGTAGTATTACACCGAACACTGAAGCTTTCTTT. It is translated as CASSITPNTEAFF.

The rearrangement uses TRBV13 and TRBJ2-3, with unresolved D. Germline loops: CDR1 PRHDT, CDR2 FYEKMQ (reference sequence). Between the trimmed V and J ends, which lost 8 bases and 2 bases, there was a span of 17 bases. The CDR3 length is 15 residues. In nucleotides, the CDR3 is TGTGCCAGCGGCCCTACGACTGGCCTCACAGATACGCAGTATTTT. Protein sequence: CASGPTTGLTDTQYF.

The CDR3: CASSDSDGLAGVQEQYF. DNA for the CDR3: TGTGCCAGCAGTGACTCTGATGGACTAGCGGGAGTCCAGGAGCAGTACTTC. V and J are TRBV6-4 and TRBJ2-7, with TRBD2 matching over 13 bases. The CDR3 loop spans 17 amino acids. After removal of 0 bases from V and 7 bases from J, the junction contained 9 bases not matched to a gene. Germline CDR1 and CDR2: MRHNA and SNTAGT.

V usage is TRBV7-6 and J usage is TRBJ1-1, with D possibly TRBD1 on 5 matching bases. This CDR3 contains 17 residues. The ends were cut back, 0 bases at V and 1 base at J, with 15 bases in the middle. Germline V gene lookup returns CDR1 SGHVS and CDR2 FNYEAQ. The CDR3 DNA is TGTGCCAGCAGCTTAGCGTTGAGACAGAGGGGGAACACTGAAGCTTTCTTT. Protein sequence: CASSLALRQRGNTEAFF.

The V and J genes are TRBV6-5 and TRBJ2-5, with D hard to call. Germline lookup yields CDR1 MNHEY and CDR2 SVGAGI. The V gene lost 0 bases and the J gene lost 1 base, with 6 bases spanning the gap. CDR3 length equals 14 residues. The CDR3 sequence is CASSYSVIQETQYF. CDR3 in DNA: TGTGCCAGCAGTTACTCTGTGATCCAAGAGACCCAGTACTTC.

This clone was observed a few times. The rearrangement links TRBV5-4 to TRBJ1-2; 7 bases line up with TRBD1. The V and J ends lost 0 bases and 6 bases, in that order; junction bases with no gene match: 8. This CDR3 has 15 residues. From germline, CDR1 is SGHNT and CDR2 YYREEE (reference sequence). The DNA of the CDR3 is TGTGCCAGCAGCTTGGAGGGACAGAGAGTGGATGGCTACACCTTC. Residues: CASSLEGQRVDGYTF.

The chain recombines TRBV10-3 with TRBJ2-7, with TRBD1 as a possible D gene (5 bases). V lost 4 bases and J lost 4, with 17 bases in between. The CDR3 consists of 15 residues. Germline V gene data show CDR1 as ENHRY and CDR2 as SYGVKD. In DNA, the CDR3 is TGTGCCATCAGTGCGGCTCGACAGAGGACATACGAGCAGTACTTC. This encodes CAISAARQRTYEQYF.

V and J are TRBV12-5 and TRBJ2-3; D is unresolved. Germline V gene lookup returns CDR1 LGHNT and CDR2 FRNRAP. Trimming stripped 3 bases from V and 6 bases from J, with 13 bases between. This CDR3 region has 14 residues. The CDR3 region is CASGFTQGSDTQYF. In nucleotides, the CDR3 is TGTGCTAGTGGTTTCACCCAAGGGTCGGATACGCAGTATTTT. Filled out from reference TRBV12-5 and TRBJ2-3, the complete variable domain reads DARVTQTPRHKVTEMGQEVTMRCQPILGHNTVFWYRQTMMQGLELLAYFRNRAPLDDSGMPKDRFSAEMPDATLATLKIQPSEPRDSAVYFCASGFTQGSDTQYFGPGTRLTVL.

The V and J genes are TRBV28 and TRBJ1-1; D unresolved. Germline V CDR1 and CDR2: MDHEN, SYDVKM. Trimming shortened V by 5 bases and J by 2 bases, and 9 bases separated the two germline ends. This CDR3 contains 13 residues. CDR3 nucleotide sequence: TGTGCCAGCAGTCTCAGGCGAAACACTGAAGCTTTCTTT. Amino acids: CASSLRRNTEAFF.

The V gene is TRBV5-1, the J gene TRBJ2-7, with 7 bases lining up with TRBD2. Trimming at V came to 0 bases and at J to 3 bases, leaving 6 bases not matched to a gene. The CDR3 is made up of 15 amino acids. Looked up from germline, CDR1 is SGHRS and CDR2 is YFSETQ. The CDR3 DNA reads as TGCGCCAGCAGCTTGGTGGCGGGAGTCGACTACGAGCAGTACTTC. As protein: CASSLVAGVDYEQYF.

The chain joins TRBV10-1 to TRBJ1-4, with 8 bases fitting TRBD1. CDR1 WNHNN and CDR2 SYGVQD come from the germline V gene (reference sequence). V trimming: 8 bases; J trimming: 2 bases; junction bases outside the gene matches: 4. This CDR3 spans 14 amino acids. CDR3 DNA: TGCGCCAGCGGTTACAGGGGGACTAATGAAAAACTGTTTTTT. It specifies CASGYRGTNEKLFF.

V is TRBV2 and J is TRBJ2-2; D is possibly TRBD2 (7 bases). The V end was cut by 6 bases, the J end by 3 bases, with 14 bases between. Germline V gene sequence: CDR1 SNHLY, CDR2 FYNNEI. This CDR3 is built from 15 residues. The CDR3 sequence is CASRVWEGDTGELFF. The CDR3, as DNA: TGTGCCAGCAGGGTTTGGGAGGGGGACACCGGGGAGCTGTTTTTT.

The chain uses TRBV7-9 and TRBJ1-5; D uncertain. Deletions cut 4 bases from V and 0 bases from J, with 10 bases between. The CDR3 sequence is 15 residues long. Germline assignment: CDR1 SEHNR and CDR2 FQNEAQ (reference sequence). The DNA for the CDR3 is TGTGCCAGCAGCTCCACAGAGAATAGCAATCAGCCCCAGCATTTT. Protein sequence: CASSSTENSNQPQHF. Based on the CDR3 plus reference TRBV7-9 and TRBJ1-5, the full variable domain is DTGVSQNPRHKITKRGQNVTFRCDPISEHNRLYWYRQTLGQGPEFLTYFQNEAQLEKSRLLSDRFSAERPKGSFSTLEIQRTEQGDSAMYLCASSSTENSNQPQHFGDGTRLSIL.